This T cell receptor beta chain was found in a study of radiotherapy plus CTLA-4 blockade in lung cancer. Whole-study results and caveats: Peripheral blood showed expansion of tumor-derived TCR clones after radiotherapy and ipilimumab.

Notes on this clone: Its antigen is still unknown.

There are 13 residues in the CDR3. Germline assignment: CDR1 SNHLY and CDR2 FYNNEI. V was pared by 6 bases and J by 5 bases, with 10 bases between. TCRdb's copy holds only in-frame clones and misses some; the assay was immunoSEQ multiplex PCR. The sample shows roughly 50,000 clones, 75% to 90% of them seen only once. This sample comprised peripheral blood, obtained from a patient treated with radiotherapy plus ipilimumab. This chain joins TRBV2 and TRBJ2-2; possible D gene TRBD1, 6 bases. This clonotype was obtained from a human donor with non-small cell lung cancer that progressed on radiotherapy plus ipilimumab. Some clones in this sample may be carry-over from other donors' samples. The CDR3: CASSLQGTGELFF. CDR3 coding DNA: TGTGCCAGCAGCTTACAGGGTACCGGGGAGCTGTTTTTT.